The clone carrying this T cell receptor (beta chain) was counted a single time. Its antigen is as yet unknown. This sample stems from a study of T-cell memory formation after mild COVID-19. Background on the study: TCR clusters showed largely donor specificity.

TCR alpha and TCR beta cDNA libraries carrying sample barcodes and UMIs came from 5'RACE with constant-segment primers. Using its own MiXCR run on the 5' RACE reads, TCRdb lists one record per CDR3 protein. Seen here are a few hundred thousand distinct CDR3 sequences, about a fifth observed once, and the top ten hold roughly 8.1%. The germline gives CDR1 MNHNS, CDR2 SASEGT. Trimming took 4 bases from V and 4 from J, leaving 13 bases between them. This CDR3 is built from 14 residues. Study results and limitations: Second-wave clones that peaked on day 37 lacked confirmed SARS-CoV-2 specificity.

The chain combines TRBV6-1 with TRBJ1-2, with D possibly being TRBD1 (6 bases). This sequence was found in an adult woman who had mild COVID-19 (a few samples of this study predate the infection). Cell type and time point are not known. Sequenced material: PBMCs or a T cell subset sorted from them (not recorded which). The CDR3 protein is CASSGRDIFYGYTF. Written as DNA, the CDR3 is TGTGCCAGCAGTGGACGGGACATATTCTATGGCTACACCTTC.